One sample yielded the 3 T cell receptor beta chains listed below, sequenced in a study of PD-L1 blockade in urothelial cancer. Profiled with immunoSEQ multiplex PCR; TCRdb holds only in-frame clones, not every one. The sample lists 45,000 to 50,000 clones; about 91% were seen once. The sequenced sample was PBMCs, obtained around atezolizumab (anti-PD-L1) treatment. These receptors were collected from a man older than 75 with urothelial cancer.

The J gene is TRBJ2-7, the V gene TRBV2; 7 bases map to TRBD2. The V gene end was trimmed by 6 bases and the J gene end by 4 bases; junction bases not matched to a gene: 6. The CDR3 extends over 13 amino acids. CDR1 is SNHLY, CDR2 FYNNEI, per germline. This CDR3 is CASRAGSGYEQYF. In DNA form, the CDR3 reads TGTGCCAGCAGGGCCGGTAGCGGGTACGAGCAGTACTTC.

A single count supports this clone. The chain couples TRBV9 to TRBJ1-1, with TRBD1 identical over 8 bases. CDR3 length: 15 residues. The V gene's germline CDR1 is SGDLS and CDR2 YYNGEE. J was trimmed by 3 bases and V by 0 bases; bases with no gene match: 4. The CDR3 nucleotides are TGTGCCAGCAGCGTAGATGCAGGGGGCTACACTGAAGCTTTCTTT. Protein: CASSVDAGGYTEAFF.

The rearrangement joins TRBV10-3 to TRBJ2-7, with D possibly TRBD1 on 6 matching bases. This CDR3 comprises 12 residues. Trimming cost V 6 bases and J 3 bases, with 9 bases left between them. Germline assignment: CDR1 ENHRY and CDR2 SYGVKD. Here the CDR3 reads CAISPGVYEQYF. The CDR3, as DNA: TGTGCCATCAGCCCAGGGGTCTACGAGCAGTACTTC.